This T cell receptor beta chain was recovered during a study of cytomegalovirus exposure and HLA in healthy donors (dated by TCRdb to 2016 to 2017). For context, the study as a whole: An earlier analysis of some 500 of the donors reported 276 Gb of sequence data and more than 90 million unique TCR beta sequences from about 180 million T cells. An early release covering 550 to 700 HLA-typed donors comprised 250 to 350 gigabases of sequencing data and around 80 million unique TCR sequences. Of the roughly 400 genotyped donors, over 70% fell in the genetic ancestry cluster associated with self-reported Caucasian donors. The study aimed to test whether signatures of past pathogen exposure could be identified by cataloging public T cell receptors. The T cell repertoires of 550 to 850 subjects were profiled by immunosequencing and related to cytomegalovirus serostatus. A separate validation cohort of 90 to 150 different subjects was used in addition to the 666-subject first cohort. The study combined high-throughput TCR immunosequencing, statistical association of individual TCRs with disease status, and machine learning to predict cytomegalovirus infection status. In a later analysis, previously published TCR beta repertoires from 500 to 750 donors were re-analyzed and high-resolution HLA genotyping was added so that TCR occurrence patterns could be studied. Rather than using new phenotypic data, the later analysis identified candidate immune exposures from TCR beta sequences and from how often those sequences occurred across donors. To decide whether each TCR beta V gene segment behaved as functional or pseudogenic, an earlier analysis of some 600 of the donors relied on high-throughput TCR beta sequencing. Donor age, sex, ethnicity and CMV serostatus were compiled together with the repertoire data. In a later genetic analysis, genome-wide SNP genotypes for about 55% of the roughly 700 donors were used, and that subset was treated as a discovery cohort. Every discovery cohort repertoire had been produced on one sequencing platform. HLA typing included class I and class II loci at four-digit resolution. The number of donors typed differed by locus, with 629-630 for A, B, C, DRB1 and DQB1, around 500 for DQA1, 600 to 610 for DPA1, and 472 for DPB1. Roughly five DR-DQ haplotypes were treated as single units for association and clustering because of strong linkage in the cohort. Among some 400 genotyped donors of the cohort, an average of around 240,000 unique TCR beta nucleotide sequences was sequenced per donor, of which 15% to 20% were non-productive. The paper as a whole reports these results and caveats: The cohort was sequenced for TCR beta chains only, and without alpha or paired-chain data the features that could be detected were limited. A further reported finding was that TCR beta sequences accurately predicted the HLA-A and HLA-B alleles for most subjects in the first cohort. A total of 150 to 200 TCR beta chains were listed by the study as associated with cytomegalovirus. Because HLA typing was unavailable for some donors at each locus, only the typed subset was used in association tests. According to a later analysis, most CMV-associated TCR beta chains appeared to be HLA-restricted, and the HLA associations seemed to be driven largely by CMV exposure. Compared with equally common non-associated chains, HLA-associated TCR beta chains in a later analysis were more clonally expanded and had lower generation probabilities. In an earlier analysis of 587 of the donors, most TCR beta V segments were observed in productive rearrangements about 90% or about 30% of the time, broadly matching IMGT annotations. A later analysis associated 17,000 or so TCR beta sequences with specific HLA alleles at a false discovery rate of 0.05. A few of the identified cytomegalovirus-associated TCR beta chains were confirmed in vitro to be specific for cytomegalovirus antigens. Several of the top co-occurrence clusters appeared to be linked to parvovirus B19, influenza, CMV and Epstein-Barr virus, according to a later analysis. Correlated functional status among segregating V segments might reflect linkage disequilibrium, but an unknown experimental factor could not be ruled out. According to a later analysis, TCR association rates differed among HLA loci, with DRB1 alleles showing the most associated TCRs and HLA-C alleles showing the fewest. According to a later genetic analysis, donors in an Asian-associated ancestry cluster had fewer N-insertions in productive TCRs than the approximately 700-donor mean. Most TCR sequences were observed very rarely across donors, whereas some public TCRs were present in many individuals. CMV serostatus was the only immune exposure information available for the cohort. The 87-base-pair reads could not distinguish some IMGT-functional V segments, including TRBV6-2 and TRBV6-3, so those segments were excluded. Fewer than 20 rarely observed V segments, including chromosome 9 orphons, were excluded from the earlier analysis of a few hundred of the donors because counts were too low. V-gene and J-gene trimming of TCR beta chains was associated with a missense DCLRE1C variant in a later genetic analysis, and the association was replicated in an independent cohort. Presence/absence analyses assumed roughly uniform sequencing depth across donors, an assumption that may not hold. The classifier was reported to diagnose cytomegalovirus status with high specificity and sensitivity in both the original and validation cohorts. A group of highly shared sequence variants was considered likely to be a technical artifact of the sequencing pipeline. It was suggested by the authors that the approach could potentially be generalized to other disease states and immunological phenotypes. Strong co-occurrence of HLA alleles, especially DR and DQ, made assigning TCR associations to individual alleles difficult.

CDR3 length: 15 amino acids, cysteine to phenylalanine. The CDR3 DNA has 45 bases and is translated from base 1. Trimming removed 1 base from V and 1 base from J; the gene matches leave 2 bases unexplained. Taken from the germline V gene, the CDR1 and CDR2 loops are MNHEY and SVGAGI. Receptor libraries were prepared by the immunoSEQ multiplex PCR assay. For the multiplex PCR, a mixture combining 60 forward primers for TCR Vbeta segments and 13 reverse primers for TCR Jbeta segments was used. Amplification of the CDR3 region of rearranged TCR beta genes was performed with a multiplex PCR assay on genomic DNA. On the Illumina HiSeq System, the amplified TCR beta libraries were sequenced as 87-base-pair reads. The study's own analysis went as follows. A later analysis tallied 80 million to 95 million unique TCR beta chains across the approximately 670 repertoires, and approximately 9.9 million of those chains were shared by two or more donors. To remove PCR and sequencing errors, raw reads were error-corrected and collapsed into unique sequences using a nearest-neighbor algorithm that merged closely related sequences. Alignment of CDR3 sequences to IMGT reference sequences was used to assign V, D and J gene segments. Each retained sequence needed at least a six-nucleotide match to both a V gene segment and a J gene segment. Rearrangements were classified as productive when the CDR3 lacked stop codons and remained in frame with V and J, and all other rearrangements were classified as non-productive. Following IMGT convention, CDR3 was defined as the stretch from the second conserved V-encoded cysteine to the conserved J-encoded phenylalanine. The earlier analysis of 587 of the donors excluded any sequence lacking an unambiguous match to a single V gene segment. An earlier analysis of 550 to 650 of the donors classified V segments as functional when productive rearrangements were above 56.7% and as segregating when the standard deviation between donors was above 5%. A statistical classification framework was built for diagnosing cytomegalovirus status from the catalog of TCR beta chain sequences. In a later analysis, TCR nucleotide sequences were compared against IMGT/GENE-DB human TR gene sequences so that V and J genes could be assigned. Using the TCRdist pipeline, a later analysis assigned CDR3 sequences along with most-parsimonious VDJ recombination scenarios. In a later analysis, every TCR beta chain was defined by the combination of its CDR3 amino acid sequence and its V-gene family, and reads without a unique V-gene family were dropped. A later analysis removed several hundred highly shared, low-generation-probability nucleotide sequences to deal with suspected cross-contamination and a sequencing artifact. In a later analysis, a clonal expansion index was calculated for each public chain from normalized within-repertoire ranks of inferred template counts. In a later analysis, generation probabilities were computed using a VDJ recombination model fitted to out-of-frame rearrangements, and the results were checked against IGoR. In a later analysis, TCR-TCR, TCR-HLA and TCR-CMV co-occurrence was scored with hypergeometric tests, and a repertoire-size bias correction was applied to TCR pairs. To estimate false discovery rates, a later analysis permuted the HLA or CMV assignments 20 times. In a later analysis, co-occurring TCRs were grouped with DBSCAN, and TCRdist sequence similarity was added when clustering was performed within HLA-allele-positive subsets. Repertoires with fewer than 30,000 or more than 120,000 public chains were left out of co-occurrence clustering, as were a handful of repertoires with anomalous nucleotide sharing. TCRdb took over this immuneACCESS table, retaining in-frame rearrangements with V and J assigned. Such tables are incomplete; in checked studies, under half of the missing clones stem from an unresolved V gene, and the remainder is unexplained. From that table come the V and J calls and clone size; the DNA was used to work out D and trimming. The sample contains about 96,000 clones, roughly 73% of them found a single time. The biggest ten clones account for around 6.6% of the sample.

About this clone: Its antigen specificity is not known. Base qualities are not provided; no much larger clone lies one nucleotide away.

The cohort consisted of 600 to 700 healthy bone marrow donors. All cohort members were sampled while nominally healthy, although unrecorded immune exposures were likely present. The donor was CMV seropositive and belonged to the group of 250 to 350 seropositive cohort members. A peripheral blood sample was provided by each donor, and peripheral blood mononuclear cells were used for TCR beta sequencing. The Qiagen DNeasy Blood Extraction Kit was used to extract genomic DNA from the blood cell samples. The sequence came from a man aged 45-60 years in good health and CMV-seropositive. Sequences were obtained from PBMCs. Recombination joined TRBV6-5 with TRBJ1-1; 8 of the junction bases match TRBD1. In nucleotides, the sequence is TGTGCCAGCAGTTACTTTGGGACAGGGAACACTGAAGCTTTCTTT. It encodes CASSYFGTGNTEAFF.